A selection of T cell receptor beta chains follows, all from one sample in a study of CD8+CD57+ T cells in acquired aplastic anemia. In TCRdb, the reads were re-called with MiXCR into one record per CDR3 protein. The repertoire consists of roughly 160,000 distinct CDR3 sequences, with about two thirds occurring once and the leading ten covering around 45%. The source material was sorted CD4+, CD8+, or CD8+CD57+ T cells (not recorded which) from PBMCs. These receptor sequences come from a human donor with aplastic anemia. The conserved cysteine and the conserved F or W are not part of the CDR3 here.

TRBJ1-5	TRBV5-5	ASSLDGTNQPQH
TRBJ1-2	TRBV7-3	ASSLQGDYYGYT
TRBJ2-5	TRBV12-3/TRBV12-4	ASSPRTSRGETQY
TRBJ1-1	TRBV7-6	ASSLEGGDTEAF
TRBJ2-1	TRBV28	ASTLDSSSYNEQF
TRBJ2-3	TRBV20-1	SARVTDTQY
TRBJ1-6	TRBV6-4	AIRAGQANYNSPLH
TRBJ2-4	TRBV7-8	ASSLAATEVY
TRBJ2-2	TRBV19	ASSMTENTGELF
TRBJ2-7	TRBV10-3	ASSGGSSYEQY
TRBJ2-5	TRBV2	ASRPGQYQETQY
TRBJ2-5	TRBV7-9	ASSPIAGGDQETQY
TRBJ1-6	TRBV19	ASSTLGQASPLH
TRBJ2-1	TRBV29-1	SLAGDLSSYNEQF
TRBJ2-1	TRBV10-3	AIRAGTDSYNEQF
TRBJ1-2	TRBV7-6	ASSLETEGRVLGYT
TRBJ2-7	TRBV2	ASTDSGGTYEQY
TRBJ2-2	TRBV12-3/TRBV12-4	ASSFSRRSNTGELF
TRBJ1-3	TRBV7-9	ASSRQTGNTIY
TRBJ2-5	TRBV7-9	ASSLGVGGETQY
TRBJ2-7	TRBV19	ASSIVAQGHEQY
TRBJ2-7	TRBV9	ASTRTSGGLRLGEQY
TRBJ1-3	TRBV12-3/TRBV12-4	ASTTRANSGNTIY
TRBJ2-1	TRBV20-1	SARPGKQSYNEQF
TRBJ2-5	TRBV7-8	ASSLEPSEETQY
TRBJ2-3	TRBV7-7	ASSPSHNTDTQY
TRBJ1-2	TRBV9	ASSVGDRNYGYT
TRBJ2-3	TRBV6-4	ASSGSGGTDTQY
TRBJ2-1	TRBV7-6	ASSLLIAGVEEQF
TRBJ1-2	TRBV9	ASSKARGDGYT
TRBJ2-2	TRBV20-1	SARDQRNTGELF
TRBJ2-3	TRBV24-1	ATSPGQGGPDTQY
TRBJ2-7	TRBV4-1	ASSQAGLVYEQY
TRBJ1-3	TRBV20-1	SARASGNTIY
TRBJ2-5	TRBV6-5	ASSYSLGQGISETQY
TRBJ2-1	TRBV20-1	SAPRLAGVWNEQF
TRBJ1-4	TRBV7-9	ASSLEGSNEKLF
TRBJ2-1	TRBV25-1	ASGDFRSPVSSYNEQF
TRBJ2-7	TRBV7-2	ASRPYGTGAYEQY
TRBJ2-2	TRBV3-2	ASSEGLAGETGELF